This T cell receptor (beta chain) stems from a study of Graves' ophthalmopathy and Graves' hyperthyroidism. Overall study: Researchers obtained peripheral blood at initial diagnosis, before any treatment had begun.

RNA served as the template for amplifying TCR beta CDR3 regions. Investigators did first-round RT-PCR with HTBI primers, then second-round multiplex PCR. Each CDR3 protein gets one entry after TCRdb re-called the multiplex PCR reads with MiXCR. The table records some 400,000 distinct CDR3 sequences, roughly 18% of them present only once. The sample holds many counts of this clonotype. One end of the junction varies from germline; a read error may be responsible. The diagnosis combined clinical symptoms, thyroxine, TRAb, thyroid ultrasound and orbital computed tomography scans. This sequence originates from a woman under 30 with Graves' ophthalmopathy. The specimen sequenced was peripheral blood.

The CDR3 DNA reads as TGTGCCATCAGTGTGGACAGATCCACCGGGGAGCTGCTTTTT. Its translation is CAISVDRSTGELLF. The chain is built from TRBV10-3 and TRBJ2-2, with D perhaps matching TRBD1 (6 bases). Germline V gives CDR1 ENHRY, CDR2 SYGVKD. CDR3 length equals 14 residues.